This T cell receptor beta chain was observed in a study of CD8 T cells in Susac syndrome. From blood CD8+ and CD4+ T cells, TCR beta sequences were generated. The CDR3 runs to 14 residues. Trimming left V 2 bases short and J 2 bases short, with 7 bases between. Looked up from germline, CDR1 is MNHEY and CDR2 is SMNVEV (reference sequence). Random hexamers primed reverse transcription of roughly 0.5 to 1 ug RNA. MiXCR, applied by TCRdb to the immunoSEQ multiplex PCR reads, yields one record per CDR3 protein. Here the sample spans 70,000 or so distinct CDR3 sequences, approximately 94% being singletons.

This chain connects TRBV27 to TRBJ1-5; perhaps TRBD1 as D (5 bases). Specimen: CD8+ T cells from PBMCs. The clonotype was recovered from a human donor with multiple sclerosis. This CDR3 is CASSLGRGNQPQHF. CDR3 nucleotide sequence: TGTGCCAGCAGTTTAGGCAGGGGCAATCAGCCCCAGCATTTT.